This T cell receptor (beta chain) was recorded in a study of blood T cell repertoires in COVID-19. Looking at the study overall: Some COVID-19 samples were acute and others convalescent; all came from the United States, Italy and Spain. PBMCs, B-cell-depleted T cells, or T cells provided the cDNA or gDNA that made up the material.

The cohort comprised adults aged about 18 to 100 years residing in about two dozen US areas. A COVID-19 case was met by exposed participants within 2 weeks before study entry. TCRdb's copy holds only in-frame clones and misses some; the assay was immunoSEQ multiplex PCR. The sample lists roughly 320,000 clones; more than 90% were seen once. This CDR3 spans 13 amino acids. The germline V and J ends were trimmed by 1 base and 10 bases, with 11 bases remaining between them. CDR1 is MGHRA and CDR2 is YSYEKL in the germline V gene. J is TRBJ2-1 and V is TRBV4-1; no reliable D call. This TCR derives from a woman in her twenties or thirties who had been exposed to COVID-19. What was sequenced was PBMCs or T cells enriched from blood (not recorded which). DNA of the CDR3: TGCGCCAGCAGCCAAGTGCTCACAATAGAGCAGTTCTTC. It is translated as CASSQVLTIEQFF.